Following are 21 T cell receptor beta chains from one sample sequenced in a study of regulatory dendritic cells for organ transplantation (dated by TCRdb to about 2017). The receptor library was made with the immunoSEQ multiplex PCR assay. The table was pulled from immuneACCESS by TCRdb, which kept in-frame rearrangements only. Such tables lose some clones; where checked, under half of the loss comes from unresolved V genes, and the rest has no known cause. This sample gives 25,000 to 30,000 clones in total; approximately 77% of them show up just once. Over 0.35% of the sample goes to the ten largest clones. The sequencing input was naive CD8+ T cells from blood. The sample's cell subset or site label is to be understood as: CD45RA+ naive T cells. The receptors derive from a human donor in good health.

This chain joins TRBV25-1 and TRBJ1-1; TRBD1 matches at 9 bases. V shed 4 bases and J 6 bases; nucleotides not matched to a gene: 12. CDR3 size: 16 residues. Germline CDR1 and CDR2: MGHDK and SYGVNS. In nucleotides, the CDR3 is TGTGCCAGCAGTGGGCTGGACAGGGGATATTTGCCTGAAGCTTTCTTT. Its protein is CASSGLDRGYLPEAFF.

The chain combines TRBV27 with TRBJ2-5; 11 bases match TRBD2. Losses at the gene ends were 1 base for V and 3 bases for J; bases not matched to a gene: 4. Germline values: CDR1 MNHEY, CDR2 SMNVEV (reference sequence). This CDR3 spans 16 amino acids. This CDR3 is CASSLLGSGGEETQYF. Here the CDR3 DNA reads TGTGCCAGCAGTTTATTAGGTAGCGGGGGGGAAGAGACCCAGTACTTC.

The chain joins TRBV7-9 to TRBJ2-3; TRBD1 is a possible D gene (6 bases). V lost 8 bases and J lost 4, with 13 bases in between. CDR1 and CDR2 from the germline V gene are SEHNR and FQNEAQ (reference sequence). The CDR3 consists of 13 residues. DNA for the CDR3: TGTGCCAGCGAACAGGGCGGCGCAGATACGCAGTATTTT. Translated: CASEQGGADTQYF.

The chain couples TRBV7-9 to TRBJ1-1; D perhaps matches TRBD1 (5 bases). V lost 0 bases and J 10 bases, leaving 24 bases between the germline ends. CDR1 and CDR2 (germline): SEHNR, FQNEAQ (reference sequence). The CDR3 has 17 residues. The CDR3 region is CASSLAPNYQGLNGAFF. Here the CDR3 DNA reads TGTGCCAGCAGCTTAGCCCCAAATTATCAGGGACTTAACGGAGCTTTCTTT.

The V gene is TRBV7-2, the J gene TRBJ2-1; a weak D match, TRBD1 (6 bases). CDR1 is SGHTA, CDR2 FQGNSA, per germline. The CDR3 is 15 amino acids. Trimming took 2 bases from V and 4 from J, leaving 12 bases between them. The DNA for the CDR3 is TGTGCCAGCAGCTTAAGTCAGGGGAAGTACAATGAGCAGTTCTTC. It codes for CASSLSQGKYNEQFF.

The rearrangement uses TRBV5-5 and TRBJ2-2, with 12 bases lining up with TRBD2. The CDR3 is made up of 15 amino acids. Germline CDR1 and CDR2: SGHKS and YYEKEE (reference sequence). With 4 bases clipped from V and 6 bases from J, the junction kept 4 bases outside the gene matches. The CDR3 DNA reads TGTGCCAGCAGCATTTCTAGCGGGGGGGCCGGGGAGCTGTTTTTT. It codes for CASSISSGGAGELFF. Together with reference TRBV5-5 and TRBJ2-2, the CDR3 gives the full variable domain: DAGVTQSPTHLIKTRGQQVTLRCSPISGHKSVSWYQQVLGQGPQFIFQYYEKEERGRGNFPDRFSARQFPNYSSELNVNALLLGDSALYLCASSISSGGAGELFFGEGSRLTVL.

V usage is TRBV4-3 and J usage is TRBJ2-7; TRBD1 matches 9 bases. CDR1 is LGHNA and CDR2 is YSLEER in the germline V gene. CDR3 size: 14 residues. The ends lost 3 bases at V and 3 bases at J; junction bases unmatched: 3. CDR3 DNA sequence: TGCGCCAGCAGCCAGGGACAGGGCAGCTACGAGCAGTACTTC. This encodes CASSQGQGSYEQYF.

The chain recombines TRBV11-3 with TRBJ1-5, with D maybe TRBD1 (5 bases). Trimming pared 4 bases from V and 5 bases from J, leaving 15 bases between. Germline assignment: CDR1 SGHNT and CDR2 YENEEA. The CDR3 has 15 residues. DNA of the CDR3: TGTGCCAGCAGCTACGGTTCGGGGGTAGATCAGCCCCAGCATTTT. Its protein is CASSYGSGVDQPQHF.

The chain combines TRBV29-1 with TRBJ2-7, with no clear D. Trimming pared 6 bases from V and 3 bases from J, leaving 9 bases between. Germline V gene lookup returns CDR1 SQVTM and CDR2 ANQGSEA. The CDR3 consists of 11 residues. CDR3 loop: CSVYLVYEQYF. In DNA form, the CDR3 reads TGCAGCGTATATCTAGTCTACGAGCAGTACTTC.

The rearrangement uses TRBV2 and TRBJ1-4, with 8 bases fitting TRBD1. Germline trimming cut 5 bases from V and 5 bases from J; bases unmatched to any gene: 7. The CDR3 sequence is 15 residues long. Per germline, CDR1 SNHLY and CDR2 FYNNEI. The DNA for the CDR3 is TGTGCCAGCAGTACATTAACAGGGGGGAATGAAAAACTGTTTTTT. It is translated as CASSTLTGGNEKLFF.

This chain links TRBV7-6 with TRBJ1-5, with D unresolved. V lost 1 base to trimming and J lost 0 bases, with 16 bases between them. CDR1 and CDR2 from the germline V gene are SGHVS and FNYEAQ. The CDR3 has 18 residues. As DNA, the CDR3 is TGTGCCAGCAGCTTAGACGCGGCGGATACCGCTAGCAATCAGCCCCAGCATTTT. Protein: CASSLDAADTASNQPQHF.

The chain has TRBV19 and TRBJ2-7, with D hard to call. Germline V gene sequence: CDR1 LNHDA, CDR2 SQIVND (reference sequence). Trimming left V 3 bases short and J 3 bases short, with 9 bases between. CDR3 length: 13 amino acids. CDR3 in amino acids: CASSIFPSYEQYF. Here the CDR3 DNA reads TGTGCCAGTAGTATTTTTCCCAGCTACGAGCAGTACTTC.

This clone was found a few times. The chain is built from TRBV4-3 and TRBJ1-2; D not resolved. Germline loops: CDR1 LGHNA, CDR2 YSLEER. The CDR3 covers 15 residues. V was pared by 0 bases and J by 2 bases, with 10 bases between. Here the CDR3 DNA reads TGCGCCAGCAGCCAAGATGGTCCGGAGAACTATGGCTACACCTTC. Translating it yields CASSQDGPENYGYTF.

The chain is built from TRBV11-3 and TRBJ2-3; a possible D gene is TRBD1 (7 bases). The germline V gene encodes CDR1 SGHNT and CDR2 YENEEA. This CDR3 comprises 14 residues. The V and J ends lost 8 bases and 3 bases respectively, with 15 bases between them. This chain's CDR3 is CASHRAGGTDTQYF. The CDR3 DNA sequence: TGTGCCAGCCACCGGGCAGGGGGGACAGATACGCAGTATTTT.

The rearrangement links TRBV4-3 to TRBJ1-1; 7 nucleotides agree with TRBD1. CDR1 is LGHNA, CDR2 YSLEER, per germline. The CDR3 is made up of 15 amino acids. V shed 4 bases, J shed 0 bases, and the junction held 5 bases outside the gene matches. The CDR3 DNA follows: TGCGCCAGCAGCCCGCGACAGGGAATGAACACTGAAGCTTTCTTT. Protein product: CASSPRQGMNTEAFF.

The chain recombines TRBV10-3 with TRBJ2-7; 8 bases map to TRBD1. The CDR3 runs to 14 residues. V lost 3 bases, J lost 4 bases, and 5 bases stayed unmatched. Germline assignment: CDR1 ENHRY and CDR2 SYGVKD. The CDR3 loop is CAISDEDRAYEQYF. The CDR3 bases are TGTGCCATCAGTGATGAGGACAGGGCTTACGAGCAGTACTTC.

This chain joins TRBV19 and TRBJ2-1, with no clear D. This CDR3 is built from 15 residues. V lost 1 base, J lost 0 bases, and 7 bases lay in between. Per the germline V gene, CDR1 is LNHDA and CDR2 is SQIVND (reference sequence). The CDR3 sequence is CASSIGPSSYNEQFF. CDR3 DNA: TGTGCCAGTAGTATAGGGCCCAGCTCCTACAATGAGCAGTTCTTC.

The chain joins TRBV6-1 to TRBJ1-2; D unclear. The germline V gene has CDR1 MNHNS and CDR2 SASEGT. Trimming stripped 8 bases from V and 5 bases from J, with 12 bases between. This CDR3 has 12 amino acids. CDR3 sequence reads: CASRGTRYGYTF. CDR3 sequence (DNA): TGTGCCAGCCGCGGTACCCGTTATGGCTACACCTTC.

The chain joins TRBV4-3 to TRBJ1-1; TRBD1 is a possible D gene (5 bases). The CDR3 is 13 residues long. Per germline, CDR1 LGHNA and CDR2 YSLEER. Trimming removed 5 bases at V and 2 bases at J, with 9 bases between. This CDR3 is CASSDTGNTEAFF. In DNA form, the CDR3 reads TGCGCCAGCAGCGACACAGGTAACACTGAAGCTTTCTTT.

The V call is TRBV5-4, the J call TRBJ2-6; weak D call: TRBD1 (6 bases). V gave up 3 bases and J gave up 0 bases, with 19 bases separating them. This CDR3 has 19 residues. CDR1 and CDR2 (germline): SGHNT, YYREEE (reference sequence). This chain's CDR3 is CASSWKTGTFSSGANVLTF. For the CDR3, the DNA is TGTGCCAGCAGCTGGAAGACAGGAACTTTTAGCTCTGGGGCCAACGTCCTGACTTTC.

Only one count was recorded for this clone. V and J are TRBV11-3 and TRBJ2-1; D is uncertain. CDR3 size: 16 residues. The germline V and J ends were trimmed by 1 base and 2 bases, with 12 bases remaining between them. The V gene's germline CDR1 is SGHNT and CDR2 YENEEA. The CDR3 loop is CASSLVGFSAYNEQFF. The CDR3 nucleotides read TGTGCCAGCAGCTTAGTCGGGTTCAGCGCCTACAATGAGCAGTTCTTC.